What follows are 28 T cell receptor beta chains derived from one specimen sequenced in a study of CD8 T cells in ankylosing spondylitis. Study results and caveats: Seemingly characteristic of ankylosing spondylitis blood was a TCR beta motif consisting of roughly 8 highly homologous variants.

TCRdb reprocessed the 5' RACE reads with MiXCR, giving one entry per CDR3 protein. Among about 540,000 distinct CDR3 sequences listed, 12% were seen once. These receptors have no known antigen. The source material was blood, either unsorted or a sorted T cell fraction (not recorded which). These receptor sequences come from a male donor with ankylosing spondylitis.

The sample holds a few counts of this clonotype. This chain joins TRBV2 and TRBJ1-5; tentatively, D is TRBD1 (6 bases). Looked up from germline, CDR1 is SNHLY and CDR2 is FYNNEI. V dropped 1 base and J dropped 0 bases, with 10 bases sitting between them. This CDR3 is built from 16 residues. CDR3 nucleotides: TGTGCCAGCAGTGAAGTAGGGGGGTATAGCAATCAGCCCCAGCATTTT. Its translation: CASSEVGGYSNQPQHF.

This clonotype has ten or more counts. The chain joins TRBV29-1 to TRBJ1-2, with D unclear. CDR3 length: 13 amino acids. Germline V gene lookup returns CDR1 SQVTM and CDR2 ANQGSEA. Trimming pared 1 base from V and 8 bases from J, leaving 14 bases between. CDR3 sequence reads: CSVEGGGSEGYTF. CDR3 nucleotide sequence: TGCAGCGTTGAAGGAGGAGGGTCAGAAGGCTACACCTTC.

This clonotype turned up a few times. V gene TRBV6-1 combines with J gene TRBJ2-7; TRBD2 agrees at 7 bases. The germline gives CDR1 MNHNS, CDR2 SASEGT. The CDR3 is 14 amino acids. The V gene end was trimmed by 6 bases and the J gene end by 4 bases; junction bases not matched to a gene: 9. The CDR3 region is CASRSPGTNYEQYF. CDR3 DNA sequence: TGTGCCAGCAGATCACCCGGGACTAATTACGAGCAGTACTTC.

The genes are TRBV24-1 and TRBJ2-1; D is ambiguous. Per germline, CDR1 KGHDR and CDR2 SFDVKD. Trimming pared 3 bases from V and 2 bases from J, leaving 13 bases between. This CDR3 has 16 amino acids. The CDR3 region has the DNA TGTGCCACCAGTGATGTCGGGCATCAGGCCTACAATGAGCAGTTCTTC. Its protein is CATSDVGHQAYNEQFF.

This clonotype was detected a few times. The chain is built from TRBV2 and TRBJ2-1; 12 bases are shared with TRBD2. Per the germline V gene, CDR1 is SNHLY and CDR2 is FYNNEI. The CDR3 is made up of 16 amino acids. With V trimmed by 8 bases and J by 7 bases, 12 bases remained unmatched. The CDR3 DNA follows: TGTGCCAGCCTCTACTTCCGACTAGCGGGAGAGAATGAGCAGTTCTTC. It specifies CASLYFRLAGENEQFF.

In this sample, this clonotype turned up a few times. V is TRBV20-1 and J is TRBJ1-2; D gene ambiguous. V was pared by 3 bases and J by 8 bases, with 16 bases between. CDR3 length: 13 residues. Germline V lookup: CDR1 DFQATT, CDR2 SNEGSKA (reference sequence). The CDR3 DNA reads TGCAGTGCTAGGCGGCAAAGGGATGGAGGCTACACCTTC. Translating it yields CSARRQRDGGYTF.

The genes are TRBV7-6 and TRBJ2-1, with 11 nucleotides matching TRBD2. The trim removed 3 bases at V and 6 bases at J, leaving 7 bases unmatched. Looked up from germline, CDR1 is SGHVS and CDR2 is FNYEAQ. CDR3 length equals 16 residues. The CDR3 loop reads CASSFIAGGPSNEQFF. CDR3 nucleotide sequence: TGTGCCAGCAGCTTCATAGCGGGAGGGCCAAGCAATGAGCAGTTCTTC.

For the CDR3, the DNA is TGCAGTGCTAGAGGGGGCTTAGCTAACTATGGCTACACCTTC. This encodes CSARGGLANYGYTF. The V call is TRBV20-1, the J call TRBJ1-2; TRBD1 might be the D (5 bases). This CDR3 is 14 amino acids long. V was cut by 1 base and J by 0 bases, with 9 bases left in between. Germline values: CDR1 DFQATT, CDR2 SNEGSKA (reference sequence).

This chain links TRBV7-9 with TRBJ2-7; the D is unclear. The CDR3 is 15 residues long. Trimming pared 3 bases from V and 0 bases from J, leaving 12 bases between. Germline V gene sequence: CDR1 SEHNR, CDR2 FQNEAQ (reference sequence). CDR3 coding DNA: TGTGCCAGCAGCTTTAGAGTAGGGAACTCCTACGAGCAGTACTTC. Its protein is CASSFRVGNSYEQYF.

This clonotype has only a few counts. V is TRBV12-3 or TRBV12-4 and J is TRBJ1-2, with a weak D call TRBD1 (5 bases). V lost 5 bases and J lost 8, with 15 bases in between. CDR3 length: 13 amino acids. The DNA for the CDR3 is TGTGCCAGCAGTCCCGGGGCCCTGAGGGGCTACACCTTC. Protein sequence: CASSPGALRGYTF.

This clonotype was seen more than once but under ten times. The chain couples TRBV18 to TRBJ1-1, with D perhaps matching TRBD1 (6 bases). The V and J ends lost 5 bases and 1 base respectively, with 14 bases between them. The CDR3 has 15 residues. CDR1 is KGHSH and CDR2 is LQKENI in the germline V gene. CDR3 sequence: CASSISAGENTEAFF. The CDR3 DNA is TGTGCCAGCTCAATCTCCGCAGGGGAGAACACTGAAGCTTTCTTT.

This clonotype has ten or more counts. This CDR3 reads CASSQDLQRGGRNEQFF. The DNA for the CDR3 is TGTGCCAGCAGCCAAGACCTCCAGCGGGGGGGTCGTAATGAGCAGTTCTTC. V usage is TRBV4-2 and J usage is TRBJ2-1; TRBD2 aligns across 10 bases. Germline assignment: CDR1 LGHNA and CDR2 YNFKEQ. After removal of 0 bases from V and 7 bases from J, the junction contained 9 bases not matched to a gene. The CDR3 totals 17 residues.

This clonotype was picked up many times. This rearrangement joins TRBV6-1 to TRBJ1-1; no definite D call. This CDR3 spans 12 amino acids. V gave up 8 bases and J gave up 1 base, with 8 bases separating them. The germline CDR1 and CDR2 sequences are MNHNS and SASEGT. The CDR3 region has the DNA TGTGCCAGCGGATGGGGGAACACTGAAGCTTTCTTT. This translates into CASGWGNTEAFF.

The V call is TRBV20-1, the J call TRBJ2-1; the match to TRBD2 covers 7 bases. The J segment lost 15 bases and the V segment lost 2 bases, leaving 7 bases of the junction unmatched. This CDR3 spans 11 amino acids. Germline CDR1 reads DFQATT; CDR2 reads SNEGSKA (reference sequence). In DNA form, the CDR3 reads TGCAGTGCTAGAATGCGGGAGTTGGGGTTCTTC. This sequence encodes CSARMRELGFF.

This chain uses TRBV6-1 with TRBJ1-6, with a weak D call TRBD1 (5 bases). The germline V gene has CDR1 MNHNS and CDR2 SASEGT. This CDR3 has 14 residues. V gave up 10 bases and J gave up 6 bases, with 16 bases separating them. CDR3: CATKEGWSNSPLHF. The CDR3 DNA reads as TGTGCCACCAAAGAGGGGTGGAGTAATTCACCCCTCCACTTT.

This clonotype was counted many times. The chain has TRBV29-1 and TRBJ2-1, with TRBD1 matching over 9 bases. The CDR3 has 15 residues. CDR1 and CDR2 (germline): SQVTM, ANQGSEA. After removal of 6 bases from V and 1 base from J, the junction contained 7 bases not matched to a gene. CDR3 in DNA: TGCAGCGTCTTAGGGGGGACAGGGTCCTACAATGAGCAGTTCTTC. Protein sequence: CSVLGGTGSYNEQFF.

The CDR3 sequence: CASSLGDRDSYEQYV. CDR3 nucleotide sequence: TGCGCCAGCAGCTTGGGGGACAGAGATTCCTACGAGCAGTACGTC. V usage is TRBV5-1 and J usage is TRBJ2-7; 7 positions match TRBD1. The CDR3 contains 15 residues. Germline assignment: CDR1 SGHRS and CDR2 YFSETQ. V shed 0 bases, J shed 1 base, and the junction held 4 bases outside the gene matches.

This clonotype occurred a few times. This sequence joins TRBV11-2 and TRBJ2-5; D gene unclear. Germline-derived CDR1 and CDR2 are SGHAT and FQNNGV. The CDR3 has 15 residues. Trimming removed 1 base at V and 5 bases at J, with 14 bases between. DNA of the CDR3: TGTGCCAGCAGCTTAGCCCCCGAAGGGCGGGAGACCCAGTACTTC. It yields the protein CASSLAPEGRETQYF.

The chain employs TRBV12-3 or TRBV12-4 and TRBJ2-3; tentative D call: TRBD2 (6 bases). The V gene lost 3 bases and the J gene lost 1 base, with 11 bases spanning the gap. The CDR3 sequence is 15 residues long. The chain's CDR3 is CASSFTGDGTDTQYF. The CDR3 DNA sequence: TGTGCCAGCAGTTTTACGGGGGACGGCACAGATACGCAGTATTTT.

The chain employs TRBV20-1 and TRBJ2-1, with 7 bases lining up with TRBD2. This CDR3 contains 13 residues. V gave up 1 base and J gave up 8 bases; unmatched junction bases: 5. CDR1 is DFQATT and CDR2 is SNEGSKA in the germline V gene (reference sequence). CDR3 in DNA: TGCAGTGCTAGAGTACTAGCGCAGTATGAGCAGTTCTTC. Residues: CSARVLAQYEQFF.

This clonotype has only a few counts. The chain recombines TRBV18 with TRBJ2-1, with D possibly being TRBD1 (6 bases). Trimming pared 5 bases from V and 8 bases from J, leaving 22 bases between. The length of the CDR3 is 16 residues. CDR1 KGHSH and CDR2 LQKENI come from the germline V gene. DNA of the CDR3: TGTGCCAGCTCATCGCGACAGGCCCAGTCTCGGGATGAGCAGTTCTTC. This encodes CASSSRQAQSRDEQFF.

The sample holds a few counts of this clonotype. This chain joins TRBV7-8 and TRBJ2-1; 10 nucleotides line up with TRBD2. Germline V gene sequence: CDR1 SGHVS, CDR2 FQNEAQ. The CDR3 length is 15 residues. V was pared by 4 bases and J by 9 bases, with 9 bases of the junction left unmatched. CDR3 nucleotide sequence: TGTGCCAGCAGCTCACAGCTAGCGGGAGTAGGTGAGCAGTTCTTC. Amino acids: CASSSQLAGVGEQFF. Looking up the rest from reference TRBV7-8 and TRBJ2-1 gives the full variable domain: GAGVSQSPRYKVAKRGQDVALRCDPISGHVSLFWYQQALGQGPEFLTYFQNEAQLDKSGLPSDRFFAERPEGSVSTLKIQRTQQEDSAVYLCASSSQLAGVGEQFFGPGTRLTVL.

The chain joins TRBV18 to TRBJ2-2; TRBD1 aligns across 7 bases. The germline gives CDR1 KGHSH, CDR2 LQKENI. V lost 4 bases, J lost 1 base, and 15 bases stayed unmatched. This CDR3 contains 19 residues. The CDR3 sequence is CASSLNSISGQMNTGELFF. The CDR3 DNA reads TGTGCCAGCTCACTTAACTCTATATCGGGACAGATGAACACCGGGGAGCTGTTTTTT.

This clonotype came up a few times. The chain has TRBV20-1 and TRBJ1-2; the match to TRBD1 covers 10 bases. V lost 6 bases and J lost 2; bases outside the gene matches: 6. The CDR3 totals 14 residues. The germline gives CDR1 DFQATT, CDR2 SNEGSKA (reference sequence). CDR3: CSAPQTGGNYGYTF. CDR3 nucleotide sequence: TGCAGTGCACCGCAGACAGGGGGCAACTATGGCTACACCTTC.

The chain uses TRBV20-1 and TRBJ2-7, with 7 nucleotides matching TRBD1. The CDR3 runs 13 residues. CDR1 and CDR2 from the germline V gene are DFQATT and SNEGSKA (reference sequence). V gave up 2 bases and J gave up 2 bases; unmatched junction bases: 3. The CDR3 here is CSARSGQTYEQYV. The CDR3 coding sequence is TGCAGTGCTAGATCGGGACAGACCTACGAGCAGTACGTC.

Ten or more counts support this clonotype. J is TRBJ2-3 and V is TRBV20-1, with 7 bases lining up with TRBD1. Germline loops: CDR1 DFQATT, CDR2 SNEGSKA (reference sequence). V lost 1 base, J lost 2 bases, and 6 bases stayed unmatched. The CDR3 has 15 amino acids. The CDR3 DNA follows: TGCAGTGCTAGAGCCGGAGACAGGGTCACAGATACGCAGTATTTT. Protein product: CSARAGDRVTDTQYF.

There are a few counts of this clonotype. This rearrangement joins TRBV5-1 to TRBJ1-4; D is ambiguous. The germline V gene has CDR1 SGHRS and CDR2 YFSETQ. The CDR3 runs 12 residues. The V end lost 5 bases, the J end lost 6 bases, and 8 bases lay between the germline ends. The CDR3 nucleotides read TGCGCCAGCAGAAAAAAGGATGAAAAACTGTTTTTT. Residues: CASRKKDEKLFF.

The rearrangement joins TRBV9 to TRBJ1-1; D perhaps matches TRBD1 (5 bases). CDR1 is SGDLS, CDR2 YYNGEE, per germline. The CDR3 spans 15 residues. Trimming removed 2 bases at V and 5 bases at J, with 16 bases between. The CDR3 loop reads CASSVREGPRTEAFF. As DNA, the CDR3 is TGTGCCAGCAGCGTGAGGGAGGGGCCGAGAACTGAAGCTTTCTTT.